Listed below are T cell receptor beta chains from one sample, sequenced in a study of blood T cell repertoires in COVID-19. Generated by immunoSEQ multiplex PCR, the TCRdb table keeps only in-frame clones and is missing some. The sample shows around 180,000 clones, about 84% of them seen only once. The sample was PBMCs or T cells enriched from blood (not recorded which). These receptors were collected from a man in his fifties who had recovered from COVID-19. Each CDR3 is given with its conserved first and last residue. D genes are given only for firm matches.

j_gene | v_gene | len | d_gene | CDR3aa
TRBJ1-6 | TRBV10-3 | 14 | TRBD1 | CAIRMGQLHSPLHF
TRBJ1-2 | TRBV6-5 | 15 | TRBD1 | CASSTGTGGHYGYTF
TRBJ2-1 | TRBV3-1/TRBV3-2 | 14 | . | CASSQGLLYNEQFF
TRBJ1-1 | TRBV4-2 | 15 | . | CASSQDPPGITEAFF
TRBJ2-1 | TRBV4-2 | 18 | TRBD1 | CASSQEGVGQGAGNEQFF
TRBJ1-6 | TRBV9 | 19 | TRBD1 | CASSAEGSSGGAGNSPLHF
TRBJ1-3 | TRBV19 | 14 | . | CASSSGGSGNTIYF
TRBJ1-6 | TRBV12-3/TRBV12-4 | 11 | . | CASSSNSPLHF
TRBJ1-4 | TRBV7-9 | 14 | . | CASSFQGYNEKLFF
TRBJ1-1 | TRBV28 | 15 | . | CASSIPAVGNTEAFF
TRBJ1-6 | TRBV10-3 | 14 | . | CAIAGTIYNSPLHF
TRBJ1-1 | TRBV29-1 | 13 | . | CSVASREDTEAFF
TRBJ2-7 | TRBV6-5 | 15 | . | CAIASPSRNSYEQYF
TRBJ1-2 | TRBV27 | 14 | TRBD1 | CASSRTGANYGYTF
TRBJ2-3 | TRBV5-1 | 14 | TRBD1 | CASSLTRGTDTQYF
TRBJ1-1 | TRBV7-2 | 15 | TRBD1 | CASSRVGTGNTEAFF
TRBJ2-7 | TRBV28 | 14 | TRBD1 | CASSLGTGGYEQYF
TRBJ2-3 | TRBV4-3 | 15 | TRBD1 | CASSRSDRAADTQYF
TRBJ2-1 | TRBV10-3 | 18 | TRBD2 | CASIAGVNKIRSYNEQFF
TRBJ1-6 | TRBV19 | 10 | . | CANPGSPLHF
TRBJ2-2 | TRBV19 | 14 | . | CASRRGRNTGELFF
TRBJ1-1 | TRBV19 | 17 | TRBD1 | CASTRRPDREWGTEAFF
TRBJ2-6 | TRBV3-1/TRBV3-2 | 16 | . | CASSQGGGTGANVLTF
TRBJ2-1 | TRBV25-1 | 13 | TRBD1 | CASRQGAYNEQFF
TRBJ2-3 | TRBV7-9 | 19 | TRBD2 | CASSSGLAARVKNTDTQYF
TRBJ1-4 | TRBV6-5 | 14 | TRBD1 | CASSLDRGDEKLFF
TRBJ1-2 | TRBV7-9 | 15 | . | CASSLTQGTYYGYTF
TRBJ1-5 | TRBV27 | 16 | . | CASSLFGAGRGQPQHF
TRBJ1-2 | TRBV19 | 14 | . | CASSTGDTLGGYTF
TRBJ1-5 | TRBV15 | 16 | TRBD1 | CATSSRTGGFNQPQHF
TRBJ2-3 | TRBV9 | 14 | . | CASSAAPGTDTQYF
TRBJ1-2 | TRBV3-1/TRBV3-2 | 14 | TRBD1 | CASSPKDRVDGYTF
TRBJ1-2 | TRBV20-1 | 12 | . | CSASPQSYGYTF
TRBJ2-2 | TRBV10-3 | 13 | . | CAIGGLNTGELFF
TRBJ2-4 | TRBV18 | 16 | TRBD1 | CASSPMTGSAKNIQYF